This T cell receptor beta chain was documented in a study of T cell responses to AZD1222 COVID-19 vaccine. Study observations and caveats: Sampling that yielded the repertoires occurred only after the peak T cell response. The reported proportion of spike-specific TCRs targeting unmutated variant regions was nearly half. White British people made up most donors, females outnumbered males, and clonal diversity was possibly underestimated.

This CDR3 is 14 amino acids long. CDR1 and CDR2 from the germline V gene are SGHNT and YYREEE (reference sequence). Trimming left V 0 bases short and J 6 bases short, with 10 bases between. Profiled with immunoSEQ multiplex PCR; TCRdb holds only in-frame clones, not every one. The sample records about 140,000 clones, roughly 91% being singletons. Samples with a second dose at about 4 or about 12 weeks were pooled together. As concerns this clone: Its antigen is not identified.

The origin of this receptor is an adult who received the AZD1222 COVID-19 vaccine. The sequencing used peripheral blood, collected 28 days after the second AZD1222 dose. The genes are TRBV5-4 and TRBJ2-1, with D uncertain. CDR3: CASSLESQVNEQFF. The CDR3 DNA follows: TGTGCCAGCAGCTTGGAGTCCCAGGTCAATGAGCAGTTCTTC.